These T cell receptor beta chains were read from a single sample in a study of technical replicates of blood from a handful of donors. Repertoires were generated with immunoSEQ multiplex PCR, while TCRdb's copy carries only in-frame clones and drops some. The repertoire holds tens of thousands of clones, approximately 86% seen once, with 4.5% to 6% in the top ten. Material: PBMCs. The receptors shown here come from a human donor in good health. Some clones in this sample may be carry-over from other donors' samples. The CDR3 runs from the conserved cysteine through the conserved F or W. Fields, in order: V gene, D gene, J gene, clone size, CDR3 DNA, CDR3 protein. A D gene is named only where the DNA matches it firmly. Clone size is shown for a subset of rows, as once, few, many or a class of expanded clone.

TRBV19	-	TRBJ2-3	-	TGTGCCACCCGCAGGGCGATGAGCACAGATACGCAGTATTTT	CATRRAMSTDTQYF
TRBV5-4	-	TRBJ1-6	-	TGTGCCAGCAGCTTAAGGGAGAGCCTAAATTCACCCCTCCACTTT	CASSLRESLNSPLHF
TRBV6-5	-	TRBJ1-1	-	TGTGCCAGCAGTTACCGGGGGTCGAACACTGAAGCTTTCTTT	CASSYRGSNTEAFF
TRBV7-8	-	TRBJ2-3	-	TGTGCCAGCAGCTTAGCCAGGTTAGATACGCAGTATTTT	CASSLARLDTQYF
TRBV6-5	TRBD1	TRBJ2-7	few	TGTGCCAGCAGGCGGGACAGGGCTACCTACGAGCAGTACTTC	CASRRDRATYEQYF
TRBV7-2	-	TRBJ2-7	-	TGTGCCACCTTAGAGGGGGGGGGAGCCTACGAGCAGTACTTC	CATLEGGGAYEQYF
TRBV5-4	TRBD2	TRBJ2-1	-	TGTGCCAGCAGCCCCCTAGCGGGGGACCTCTCCTACAATGAGCAGTTCTTC	CASSPLAGDLSYNEQFF
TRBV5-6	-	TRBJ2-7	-	TGTGCCAGCAGCTTGTACTACTCCGAGCAGTACTTC	CASSLYYSEQYF
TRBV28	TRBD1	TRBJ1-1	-	TGTGCCAGCAGTCTCCCCGGGACAGGGGGTGTAGAAGCTTTCTTT	CASSLPGTGGVEAFF
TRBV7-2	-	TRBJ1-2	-	TGTGCCAGCAGCTCCACCCTCGGGGGGGCGGGCTATGGCTACACCTTC	CASSSTLGGAGYGYTF
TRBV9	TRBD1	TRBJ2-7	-	TGTGCCAGCAGCCCCGCCGGGACAGGCTTCGACGAGCAGTACTTC	CASSPAGTGFDEQYF
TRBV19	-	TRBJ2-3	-	TGTGCCAGTTCCCAATCCCATAGCACAGATACGCAGTATTTT	CASSQSHSTDTQYF
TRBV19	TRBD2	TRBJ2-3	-	TGTGCCAGTAGGATTAGCGGGACGAATACGCAGTATTTT	CASRISGTNTQYF